The T cell receptor beta chain under discussion was sequenced for a study of blood T cell repertoires in COVID-19. Assay: immunoSEQ multiplex PCR; the TCRdb copy retains only in-frame clones and omits some. This table has hundreds of thousands of clones, over 70% appearing once. The germline V gene has CDR1 SGHNT and CDR2 YYREEE (reference sequence). Trimming cost V 4 bases and J 3 bases; bases outside gene matches: 4. The CDR3 is 15 amino acids. Sequences were obtained from peripheral blood. The chain employs TRBV5-4 and TRBJ1-4, with 9 nucleotides matching TRBD1. The receptor was isolated from a woman aged 45-60 years with acute or convalescent COVID-19. The CDR3 reads CASSTGQGPNEKLFF. The CDR3 DNA reads TGTGCCAGCAGCACCGGACAGGGGCCTAATGAAAAACTGTTTTTT.